Sequencing of this T cell receptor beta chain was carried out in a study of cytomegalovirus exposure and HLA in healthy donors. Regarding this clone: Its antigen is unknown.

Study-level points and caveats: With DRB1 most and HLA-C fewest, TCR association rates differed between HLA loci in a later analysis.

The CDR3 runs 17 residues. Trimming cost V 5 bases and J 1 base; bases outside gene matches: 13. CDR1 is MDHEN and CDR2 is SYDVKM in the germline V gene. Amplification used 60 Vbeta primers and 13 Jbeta primers. Here immunoSEQ multiplex PCR was the method, and the copy in TCRdb shows in-frame clones only, minus some. The profile shows over 100,000 clones, around two thirds of them singletons. The sequence came from a human donor in good health. V usage is TRBV28 and J usage is TRBJ2-5, with 7 bases aligning to TRBD1. The specimen was PBMCs. Written as DNA, the CDR3 is TGTGCCAGCAGTCCTAACGGCCGGGACAGTCCCCAAGAGACCCAGTACTTC. Amino acid sequence: CASSPNGRDSPQETQYF.